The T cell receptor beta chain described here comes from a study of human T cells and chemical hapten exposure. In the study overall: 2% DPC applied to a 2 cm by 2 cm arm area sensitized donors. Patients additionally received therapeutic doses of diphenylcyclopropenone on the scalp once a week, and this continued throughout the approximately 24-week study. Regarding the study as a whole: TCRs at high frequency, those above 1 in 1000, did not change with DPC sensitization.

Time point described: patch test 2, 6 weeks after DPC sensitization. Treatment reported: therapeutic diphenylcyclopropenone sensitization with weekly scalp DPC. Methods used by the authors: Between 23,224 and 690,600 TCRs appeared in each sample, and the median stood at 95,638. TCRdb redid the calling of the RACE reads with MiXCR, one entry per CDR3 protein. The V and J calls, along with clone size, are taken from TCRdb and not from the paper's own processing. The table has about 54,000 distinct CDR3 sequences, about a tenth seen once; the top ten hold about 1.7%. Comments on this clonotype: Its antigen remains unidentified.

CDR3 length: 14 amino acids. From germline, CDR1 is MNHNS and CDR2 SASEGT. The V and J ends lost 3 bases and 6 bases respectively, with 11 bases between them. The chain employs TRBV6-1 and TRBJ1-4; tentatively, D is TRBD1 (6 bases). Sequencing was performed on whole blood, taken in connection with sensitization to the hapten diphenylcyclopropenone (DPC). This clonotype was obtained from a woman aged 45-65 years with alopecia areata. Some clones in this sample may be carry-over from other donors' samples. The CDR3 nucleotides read TGTGCCAGCAGTGACGGGGGCCCGTATGAAAAACTGTTTTTT. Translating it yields CASSDGGPYEKLFF.